This TCR beta chain was profiled in a study of blood T cell repertoires in COVID-19. Study overall: Samples came from the United States, Italy and Spain, spanning acute and convalescent COVID-19. The cDNA or gDNA used as material had been derived from T cells, B-cell-depleted T cells, or PBMCs.

The CDR3 has 13 residues. Germline trimming cut 6 bases from V and 7 bases from J; bases unmatched to any gene: 1. The V gene's germline CDR1 is SGHVS and CDR2 FQNEAQ. Sequencing used immunoSEQ multiplex PCR; TCRdb keeps in-frame clones, though not all of them. The sample has under 200,000 clones; about 89% are singletons. Sequenced input: peripheral blood. This chain uses TRBV7-8 with TRBJ1-4; TRBD1 agrees at 11 bases. This TCR was sampled from a man aged 70 or older with acute or convalescent COVID-19. CDR3 region: CASRDRGPEKLFF. In DNA, the CDR3 is TGTGCCAGCAGGGACAGGGGGCCTGAAAAACTGTTTTTT.